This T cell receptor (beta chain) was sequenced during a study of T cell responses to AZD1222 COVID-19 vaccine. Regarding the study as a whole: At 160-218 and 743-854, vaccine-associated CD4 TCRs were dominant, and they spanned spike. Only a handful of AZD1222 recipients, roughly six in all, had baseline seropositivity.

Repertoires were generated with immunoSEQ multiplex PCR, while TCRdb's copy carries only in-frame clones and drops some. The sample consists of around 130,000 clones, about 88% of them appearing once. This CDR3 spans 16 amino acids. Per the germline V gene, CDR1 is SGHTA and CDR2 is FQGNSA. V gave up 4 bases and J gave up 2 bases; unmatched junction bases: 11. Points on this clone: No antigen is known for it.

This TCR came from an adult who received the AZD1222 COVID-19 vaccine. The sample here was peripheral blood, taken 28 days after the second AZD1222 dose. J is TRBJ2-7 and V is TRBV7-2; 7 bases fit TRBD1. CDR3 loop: CASSSPGGPTPYEQYF. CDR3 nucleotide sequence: TGTGCCAGCAGCTCACCAGGGGGACCAACACCCTACGAGCAGTACTTC.